The sequence of this TCR beta chain was determined in a study of cytomegalovirus exposure and HLA in healthy donors. This CDR3 is 16 amino acids long. The V segment lost 1 base and the J segment 3 bases; nucleotides outside the gene matches: 8. Germline assignment: CDR1 LGHNA and CDR2 YSLEER. In regard to this clone: Its antigen remains unknown.

Study conclusions and caveats: Reportedly, TCR beta sequences accurately predicted HLA-A and HLA-B alleles in most subjects.

The PCR was carried out with 60 Vbeta primers and 13 Jbeta primers. The assay was immunoSEQ multiplex PCR, and TCRdb's table has in-frame clones only and misses some. This table has 140,000 to 150,000 clones, approximately 80% appearing once. The sequence was collected from a woman aged 55-75 years in good health and CMV-seropositive. V gene TRBV4-3 combines with J gene TRBJ1-2, with 7 bases that match TRBD1. Specimen: PBMCs. CDR3: CASSQVLGQAYYGYTF. The CDR3 nucleotides are TGCGCCAGCAGCCAAGTTCTAGGACAGGCGTACTATGGCTACACCTTC.